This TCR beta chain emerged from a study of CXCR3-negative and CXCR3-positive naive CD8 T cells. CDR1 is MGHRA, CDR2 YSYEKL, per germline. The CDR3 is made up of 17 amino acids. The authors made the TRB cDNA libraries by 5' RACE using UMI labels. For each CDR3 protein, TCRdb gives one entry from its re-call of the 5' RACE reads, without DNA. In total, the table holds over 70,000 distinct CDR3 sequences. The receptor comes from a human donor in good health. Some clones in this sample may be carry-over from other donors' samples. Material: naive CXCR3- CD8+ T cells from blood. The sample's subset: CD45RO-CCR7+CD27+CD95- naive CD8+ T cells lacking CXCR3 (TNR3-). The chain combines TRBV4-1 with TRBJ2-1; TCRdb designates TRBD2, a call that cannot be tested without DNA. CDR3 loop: CASSLPLAGVAYNEQFF.